The 25 T cell receptor beta chains below come from one sample, sequenced in a study of spatial heterogeneity in lung cancer. The time point: sample taken at primary tumor resection. The sequenced material consisted of unsorted whole RNA from tumor, nontumor lung or frozen PBMC. TCRdb independently ran MiXCR on the 5' RACE reads; one entry per CDR3 protein. The table lists tens of thousands of distinct CDR3 sequences, more than 10% of them singletons, with roughly 6.7% in the top ten. This sample comprised PBMCs, obtained at surgery. These receptors originate from a male donor with early-stage non-small cell lung cancer.

Notes on this clonotype: Compared with germline, one end of the junction differs, possibly owing to a read error. The chain uses TRBV7-2 and TRBJ1-6; D unresolved. The CDR3 loop spans 17 amino acids. Germline V gene sequence: CDR1 SGHTA, CDR2 FQGNSA. The CDR3 bases are TGTGCCAGCAGCTCCACCCCCTGGTCCTCCAATAATTCACCCCTCCACTTT. Encoded protein: CASSSTPWSSNNSPLHF.

This clonotype has only a few counts. The rearrangement uses TRBV5-1 and TRBJ1-1; D remains ambiguous. The CDR3 is made up of 14 amino acids. CDR1 is SGHRS and CDR2 is YFSETQ in the germline V gene. V was pared by 4 bases and J by 6 bases, with 16 bases between. CDR3 sequence: CASSPRPQAAEAFF. CDR3 sequence (DNA): TGCGCCAGCAGCCCTAGGCCCCAGGCTGCTGAAGCTTTCTTT.

This chain uses TRBV30 with TRBJ1-1, with no clear D. The CDR3 length is 13 residues. Germline V lookup: CDR1 GTSNPN, CDR2 SVGIG (reference sequence). V was clipped by 0 bases and J by 5 bases, with 10 bases between them. The chain's CDR3 is CAWSVSRMTEAFF. The DNA of the CDR3 is TGTGCCTGGAGTGTAAGCAGGATGACTGAAGCTTTCTTT.

This chain links TRBV5-1 with TRBJ2-3; 7 nucleotides agree with TRBD2. Germline loops: CDR1 SGHRS, CDR2 YFSETQ. The CDR3 consists of 17 residues. Trimming took 2 bases from V and 6 from J; bases not matched to a gene: 15. The CDR3 sequence is CASSFGREPPPLDTQYF. In DNA, the CDR3 is TGCGCCAGCAGCTTTGGGCGGGAGCCTCCCCCTCTGGATACGCAGTATTTT.

This clonotype was detected a few times. V is TRBV10-3 and J is TRBJ1-4; 7 bases fit TRBD1. The ends lost 4 bases at V and 8 bases at J; junction bases unmatched: 10. The CDR3 is 15 amino acids. The germline V gene has CDR1 ENHRY and CDR2 SYGVKD. This chain's CDR3 is CAISGQGFDQEKLFF. Written as DNA, the CDR3 is TGTGCCATCAGTGGACAGGGCTTCGACCAAGAAAAACTGTTTTTT.

This rearrangement joins TRBV2 to TRBJ2-7; D is unresolved. The germline V and J ends were trimmed by 8 bases and 5 bases, with 10 bases remaining between them. Germline loops: CDR1 SNHLY, CDR2 FYNNEI. This CDR3 comprises 11 residues. In DNA, the CDR3 is TGTGCCAGCCTGGGTAGGAACGAGCAGTACTTC. It codes for CASLGRNEQYF.

This clonotype was seen more than once but under ten times. The chain carries TRBV2 and TRBJ2-7, with 9 bases matching TRBD1. The CDR3 runs 16 residues. V dropped 9 bases and J dropped 7; count of bases not matched to a gene: 19. Germline loops: CDR1 SNHLY, CDR2 FYNNEI. Here the CDR3 reads CARLREVRDREEEQYF. The CDR3 DNA sequence: TGTGCCAGGCTGAGGGAAGTCCGGGACAGGGAGGAAGAGCAGTACTTC.

This sequence joins TRBV5-1 and TRBJ2-1; 7 bases map to TRBD2. V shed 4 bases and J 5 bases; nucleotides not matched to a gene: 6. Germline-derived CDR1 and CDR2 are SGHRS and YFSETQ. The CDR3 length is 14 residues. CDR3 protein: CASSPTGGHNEQFF. CDR3 nucleotides: TGCGCCAGCAGCCCAACGGGGGGTCACAATGAGCAGTTCTTC.

This clonotype turned up a few times. The rearrangement links TRBV7-2 to TRBJ2-7; the D is unclear. Trimming stripped 2 bases from V and 6 bases from J, with 20 bases between. The CDR3 spans 16 residues. CDR1 is SGHTA and CDR2 is FQGNSA in the germline V gene. The CDR3 reads CASSLRPSWSASEQYF. CDR3 nucleotides: TGTGCCAGCAGCTTACGCCCCTCGTGGAGTGCATCCGAGCAGTACTTC.

The rearrangement links TRBV2 to TRBJ2-5; D possibly corresponds to TRBD1 (6 bases). From germline, CDR1 is SNHLY and CDR2 FYNNEI. The CDR3 is 13 residues long. V lost 6 bases, J lost 5 bases, and 13 bases lay in between. The CDR3 region is CASRTQGWETQYF. In DNA, the CDR3 is TGTGCCAGCAGGACACAGGGATGGGAGACCCAGTACTTC.

This clonotype was detected a few times. The J gene is TRBJ2-7, the V gene TRBV4-2; D might be TRBD1 (5 bases). This CDR3 has 16 amino acids. The germline gives CDR1 LGHNA, CDR2 YNFKEQ. Trimming stripped 3 bases from V and 5 bases from J, with 20 bases between. The CDR3 spells CASSQGLDQGVDEQYF. As DNA, the CDR3 is TGTGCCAGCAGCCAGGGGCTGGACCAAGGGGTTGACGAGCAGTACTTC.

This chain links TRBV5-5 with TRBJ1-3; D is uncertain. In germline, CDR1 is SGHKS, CDR2 YYEKEE (reference sequence). The CDR3 is 15 amino acids. V lost 3 bases and J lost 0, with 10 bases in between. In nucleotides, the CDR3 is TGTGCCAGCAGCTCTGGGCCGAGCTCTGGAAACACCATATATTTT. This translates into CASSSGPSSGNTIYF.

The sample holds many counts of this clonotype. The J gene is TRBJ1-2, the V gene TRBV7-9; D possibly corresponds to TRBD1 (5 bases). In germline, CDR1 is SEHNR, CDR2 FQNEAQ (reference sequence). V lost 5 bases to trimming and J lost 6 bases, with 13 bases between them. The CDR3 consists of 13 residues. The CDR3 DNA sequence: TGTGCCAGCAGCGTGGGGGTTGTCGATGGCTACACCTTC. As protein: CASSVGVVDGYTF.

This clonotype came up a few times. DNA for the CDR3: TGTGCCAGCAGGACTAGCGGGAGAGGGTATGAGCAGTTCTTC. It yields the protein CASRTSGRGYEQFF. This chain links TRBV27 with TRBJ2-1; 12 nucleotides line up with TRBD2. The CDR3 length is 14 residues. Per the germline V gene, CDR1 is MNHEY and CDR2 is SMNVEV (reference sequence). V was pared by 6 bases and J by 8 bases, with 5 bases of the junction left unmatched.

The genes are TRBV5-1 and TRBJ2-3; no clear D gene. This CDR3 spans 15 amino acids. Germline V gene sequence: CDR1 SGHRS, CDR2 YFSETQ. V lost 0 bases to trimming and J lost 0 bases, with 8 bases between them. The CDR3 loop is CASSLEGKSTDTQYF. In nucleotides, the CDR3 is TGCGCCAGCAGCTTGGAGGGTAAGAGCACAGATACGCAGTATTTT. The variable domain in full, completed from reference TRBV5-1 and TRBJ2-3, reads KAGVTQTPRYLIKTRGQQVTLSCSPISGHRSVSWYQQTPGQGLQFLFEYFSETQRNKGNFPGRFSGRQFSNSRSEMNVSTLELGDSALYLCASSLEGKSTDTQYFGPGTRLTVL.

This clonotype occurred a few times. V gene TRBV25-1 combines with J gene TRBJ1-5; the D is unclear. There are 14 residues in the CDR3. Per the germline V gene, CDR1 is MGHDK and CDR2 is SYGVNS. The ends were cut back, 5 bases at V and 5 bases at J, with 13 bases in the middle. CDR3 amino acids: CASSFAAADQPQHF. For the CDR3, the DNA is TGTGCCAGCAGTTTCGCGGCGGCTGATCAGCCCCAGCATTTT.

There are a few counts of this clonotype. The chain combines TRBV3-1 with TRBJ2-2, with D perhaps matching TRBD1 (5 bases). V lost 2 bases and J lost 4, with 8 bases in between. The CDR3 length is 14 residues. The germline gives CDR1 LGHDT, CDR2 YNNKEL (reference sequence). This CDR3 is CASSQTGSTGELFF. The DNA for the CDR3 is TGTGCCAGCAGCCAAACAGGCTCCACCGGGGAGCTGTTTTTT.

This clonotype was seen many times. This rearrangement joins TRBV4-3 to TRBJ1-1; D call uncertain. Trimming took off 1 base at V and 1 base at J, with 7 bases between the two ends. From germline, CDR1 is LGHNA and CDR2 YSLEER. The CDR3 is 14 residues long. CDR3: CASSQVTENTEAFF. The DNA of the CDR3 is TGCGCCAGCAGCCAAGTGACCGAGAACACTGAAGCTTTCTTT.

On this clonotype: A much larger clone differs by one base, so this may be a read error. The chain links TRBV2 to TRBJ2-4, with a possible D match to TRBD2 (5 bases). Trimming removed 5 bases from V and 1 base from J, with 18 bases in between. Germline lookup yields CDR1 SNHLY and CDR2 FYNNEI. This CDR3 is 17 amino acids long. CDR3 sequence: CASSKLRGTTAKNIQYF. DNA of the CDR3: TGTGCCAGCAGTAAACTTCGGGGTACCACTGCCAAAAACATTCAGTACTTC.

This rearrangement joins TRBV5-1 to TRBJ2-1, with 7 bases that match TRBD1. CDR3 length: 15 residues. Germline CDR1 is SGHRS and CDR2 is YFSETQ. With 4 bases clipped from V and 0 bases from J, the junction kept 4 bases outside the gene matches. CDR3 nucleotide sequence: TGCGCCAGCAGCCGGGGACAGAGCTCCTACAATGAGCAGTTCTTC. Amino acids: CASSRGQSSYNEQFF.

The sample holds many counts of this clonotype. V is TRBV2 and J is TRBJ2-4; maybe TRBD2 (6 bases). The V gene's germline CDR1 is SNHLY and CDR2 FYNNEI. Trimming pared 4 bases from V and 1 base from J, leaving 11 bases between. The CDR3 is made up of 15 amino acids. CDR3 amino acids: CASSVWGDAKNIQYF. For the CDR3, the DNA is TGTGCCAGCAGTGTCTGGGGGGACGCCAAAAACATTCAGTACTTC.

The chain uses TRBV18 and TRBJ2-5, with D perhaps matching TRBD2 (5 bases). Per the germline V gene, CDR1 is KGHSH and CDR2 is LQKENI. Deletions cut 3 bases from V and 0 bases from J, with 17 bases between. This CDR3 spans 17 amino acids. The DNA for the CDR3 is TGTGCCAGCTCACCGGCTAGCCCTAACCCGTACCAAGAGACCCAGTACTTC. Its translation is CASSPASPNPYQETQYF.

This clonotype was observed at least ten times. The V and J genes are TRBV7-8 and TRBJ2-3; 7 positions match TRBD2. The CDR3 totals 14 residues. Germline CDR1 reads SGHVS; CDR2 reads FQNEAQ. Trimming at V came to 9 bases and at J to 7 bases, leaving 13 bases not matched to a gene. In nucleotides, the CDR3 is TGTGCCAGTTCCCAAGCGGGGACGGGAAATACGCAGTATTTT. Translation: CASSQAGTGNTQYF.

V is TRBV15 and J is TRBJ2-2; D perhaps matches TRBD2 (5 bases). The CDR3 consists of 14 residues. Trimming took 1 base from V and 5 from J, leaving 8 bases between them. Germline CDR1 and CDR2: LNHNV and YYDKDF (reference sequence). The CDR3 loop reads CATSRGRGTGELFF. CDR3 sequence (DNA): TGTGCCACCAGCAGAGGTAGAGGGACCGGGGAGCTGTTTTTT.

The CDR3 coding sequence is TGTGCCACCAGTGATCCTAGCGGGAGCTCCTACAATGAGCAGTTCTTC. Translation: CATSDPSGSSYNEQFF. The V call is TRBV24-1, the J call TRBJ2-1; TRBD2 matches at 10 bases. This CDR3 is 16 amino acids long. Looked up from germline, CDR1 is KGHDR and CDR2 is SFDVKD. The V segment lost 3 bases and the J segment 0 bases; nucleotides outside the gene matches: 1.